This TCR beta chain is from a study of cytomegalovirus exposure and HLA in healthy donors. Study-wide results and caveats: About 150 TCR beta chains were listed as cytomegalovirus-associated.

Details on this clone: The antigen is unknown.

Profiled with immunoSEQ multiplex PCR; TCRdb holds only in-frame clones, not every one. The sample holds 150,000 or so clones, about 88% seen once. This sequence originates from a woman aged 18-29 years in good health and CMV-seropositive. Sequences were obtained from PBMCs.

The CDR3 sequence: CASSEAGGGGMNTEAFF. In nucleotides, the CDR3 is TGTGCCAGCAGTGAAGCAGGAGGGGGCGGCATGAACACTGAAGCTTTCTTT. V is TRBV25-1 and J is TRBJ1-1; 7 bases are a match to TRBD1. This CDR3 has 17 amino acids. J was trimmed by 0 bases and V by 2 bases; bases with no gene match: 9. Germline values: CDR1 MGHDK, CDR2 SYGVNS.